This record covers a single T cell receptor (beta chain). The CDR3 extends over 17 amino acids. The V and J ends lost 1 base and 3 bases, in that order; junction bases with no gene match: 12. Germline-derived CDR1 and CDR2 are SGHDT and YYEEEE. PCR employed 60 Vbeta and 13 Jbeta primers. Profiling relied on immunoSEQ multiplex PCR, and the TCRdb table lists in-frame clones only, not all of them. This sample has over 95,000 clones, with about 80% found just once. The sample belongs to a study of cytomegalovirus exposure and HLA in healthy donors. This TCR was sampled from a woman aged 40 to 49 in good health and CMV-seropositive. Sequencing was carried out using PBMCs. The J gene is TRBJ2-7, the V gene TRBV5-6; 8 bases line up with TRBD1. The CDR3 bases are TGTGCCAGCAGCTTGACAATTACAGGGGGTAGTCACTACGAGCAGTACTTC. Translating it yields CASSLTITGGSHYEQYF.